Shown below are 9 T cell receptor beta chains from a single sample sequenced in a study of Graves' ophthalmopathy and Graves' hyperthyroidism. Beta-chain TCR CDR3 regions were amplified from RNA transcripts. Second-round multiplex PCR came after first-round RT-PCR with HTBI primers. TCRdb redid the calling of the multiplex PCR reads with MiXCR, one entry per CDR3 protein. The table records 650,000 to 900,000 distinct CDR3 sequences, 40% of them present only once. The material sequenced was peripheral blood. These receptors were collected from an adult man with Graves' ophthalmopathy.

This clonotype was observed many times. This chain joins TRBV7-6 and TRBJ2-7, with TRBD1 matching over 10 bases. Germline V gives CDR1 SGHVS, CDR2 FNYEAQ. With 1 base clipped from V and 6 bases from J, the junction kept 6 bases outside the gene matches. The CDR3 length is 15 residues. The CDR3 bases are TGTGCCAGCAGCTTAGGCCGGGACAGGGGCGCCGAGCAGTACTTC. Protein: CASSLGRDRGAEQYF.

This clonotype was counted a few times. The gene calls are TRBV7-9 and TRBJ1-5; the D gene is possibly TRBD1 (6 bases). V lost 1 base and J lost 5, with 12 bases in between. Looked up from germline, CDR1 is SEHNR and CDR2 is FQNEAQ (reference sequence). This CDR3 contains 15 residues. The CDR3 reads CASSLDLNRDQPQHF. The CDR3 DNA follows: TGTGCCAGCAGCTTAGATTTAAACAGGGATCAGCCCCAGCATTTT.

Concerning this clonotype itself: This clone may be a read error of a much larger clone one base away. This chain connects TRBV2 to TRBJ2-5; D call uncertain. The V and J ends lost 3 bases and 1 base respectively, with 6 bases between them. This CDR3 contains 13 residues. Germline V CDR1 and CDR2: SNHLY, FYNNEI. The CDR3 loop is CASSDHSQETQYF. CDR3 sequence (DNA): TGTGCCAGCAGTGATCACTCCCAAGAGACCCAGTACTTC.

The chain couples TRBV9 to TRBJ1-6; tentatively, D is TRBD1 (5 bases). The V and J ends lost 0 bases and 6 bases respectively, with 13 bases between them. Germline lookup yields CDR1 SGDLS and CDR2 YYNGEE. This CDR3 contains 16 residues. CDR3 residues: CASSVGRGAANSPLHF. Here the CDR3 DNA reads TGTGCCAGCAGCGTAGGACGTGGGGCTGCTAATTCACCCCTCCACTTT.

This clonotype was seen many times. The chain uses TRBV25-1 and TRBJ1-1, with no clear D. Trimming pared 7 bases from V and 6 bases from J, leaving 9 bases between. This CDR3 is 11 amino acids long. In germline, CDR1 is MGHDK, CDR2 SYGVNS. CDR3 sequence (DNA): TGTGCCAGCAATAACGGGCCTGAAGCTTTCTTT. It codes for CASNNGPEAFF.

Details on this clonotype: A single base separates this from a much larger clone, so it may be a read error. The chain combines TRBV7-9 with TRBJ1-2, with 8 bases identical to TRBD1. From germline, CDR1 is SEHNR and CDR2 FQNEAQ (reference sequence). CDR3 size: 13 residues. V was pared by 4 bases and J by 4 bases, with 2 bases of the junction left unmatched. The CDR3 DNA reads as TGTGCCAGCAGCTCAGGGGGCCGCTATGGCTACACCTTC. This codes for CASSSGGRYGYTF.

This clonotype was seen many times. The chain has TRBV15 and TRBJ1-1, with D possibly TRBD1 on 5 matching bases. The CDR3 runs to 14 residues. Trimming left V 2 bases short and J 1 base short, with 8 bases between. Germline V gene lookup returns CDR1 LNHNV and CDR2 YYDKDF (reference sequence). The DNA for the CDR3 is TGTGCCACCAGCAGACAGGACAAGAACACTGAAGCTTTCTTT. Translation gives CATSRQDKNTEAFF.

In its sample, this clonotype was seen a few times. CDR3: CASRRGDPYGYTF. CDR3 DNA: TGTGCCAGCAGACGCGGGGACCCCTATGGCTACACCTTC. The chain is built from TRBV12-3 or TRBV12-4 and TRBJ1-2; a weak D match, TRBD1 (5 bases). V lost 6 bases to trimming and J lost 4 bases, with 12 bases between them. The CDR3 is 13 residues long.

Comments on this clonotype: One end of the junction varies from germline; a read error may be responsible. The chain links TRBV25-1 to TRBJ2-2; TRBD2 agrees at 15 bases. CDR1 is MGHDK and CDR2 is SYGVNS in the germline V gene. This CDR3 region has 19 residues. The DNA of the CDR3 is TGTGCCACCAGTGACTTGGGACTAGCGGGAGGATTGAACACCGGGGAGCTGTTTTTT. This gives the protein CATSDLGLAGGLNTGELFF. The full variable domain, its missing parts supplied by reference TRBV25-1 and TRBJ2-2, is EADIYQTPRYLVIGTGKKITLECSQTMGHDKMYWYQQDPGMELHLIHYSYGVNSTEKGDLSSESTVSRIRTEHFPLTLESARPSHTSQYLCATSDLGLAGGLNTGELFFGEGSRLTVL.